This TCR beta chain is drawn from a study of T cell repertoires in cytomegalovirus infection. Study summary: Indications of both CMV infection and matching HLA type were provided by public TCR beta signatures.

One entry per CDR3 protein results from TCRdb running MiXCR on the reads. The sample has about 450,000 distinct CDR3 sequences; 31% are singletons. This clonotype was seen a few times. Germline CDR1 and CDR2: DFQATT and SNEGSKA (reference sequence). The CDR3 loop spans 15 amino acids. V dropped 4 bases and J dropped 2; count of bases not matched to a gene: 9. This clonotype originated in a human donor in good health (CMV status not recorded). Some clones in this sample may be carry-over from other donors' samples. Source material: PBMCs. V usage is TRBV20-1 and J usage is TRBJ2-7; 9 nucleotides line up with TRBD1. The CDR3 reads CSATFGQGQTYEQYF. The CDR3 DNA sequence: TGCAGTGCTACCTTTGGACAGGGGCAGACCTACGAGCAGTACTTC.